The source of this T cell receptor (beta chain) is a study of Graves' ophthalmopathy and Graves' hyperthyroidism. This CDR3 has 16 amino acids. The J segment lost 4 bases and the V segment lost 5 bases, leaving 10 bases of the junction unmatched. Per the germline V gene, CDR1 is LNHDA and CDR2 is SQIVND (reference sequence). At least ten counts were recorded for this clonotype. TCR beta CDR3 regions were amplified from RNA transcripts. Second-round multiplex PCR came after a first-round RT-PCR that employed HTBI primers. TCRdb reanalysed the multiplex PCR reads using MiXCR and keeps one entry per CDR3 protein. The repertoire holds about 210,000 distinct CDR3 sequences, with approximately 29% as singletons. Moderate-to-severe activity, CAS at least 3, NOSPECS at least 4 and duration under 3 months characterized donors with ophthalmopathy. Symptoms, serum thyroxine and TRAb, thyroid ultrasound, and orbital computed tomography formed the diagnostic basis.

This receptor was identified in a man aged 45-65 years with Graves' ophthalmopathy. Sequenced material: peripheral blood. The V gene is TRBV19, the J gene TRBJ2-7, with TRBD1 matching 11 bases. CDR3 in amino acids: CASSLGQGALRYEQYF. Here the CDR3 DNA reads TGTGCCAGTAGTCTCGGACAGGGGGCGCTTCGGTACGAGCAGTACTTC. Complete variable domain (other parts from reference TRBV19 and TRBJ2-7): DGGITQSPKYLFRKEGQNVTLSCEQNLNHDAMYWYRQDPGQGLRLIYYSQIVNDFQKGDIAEGYSVSREKKESFPLTVTSAQKNPTAFYLCASSLGQGALRYEQYFGPGTRLTVT.